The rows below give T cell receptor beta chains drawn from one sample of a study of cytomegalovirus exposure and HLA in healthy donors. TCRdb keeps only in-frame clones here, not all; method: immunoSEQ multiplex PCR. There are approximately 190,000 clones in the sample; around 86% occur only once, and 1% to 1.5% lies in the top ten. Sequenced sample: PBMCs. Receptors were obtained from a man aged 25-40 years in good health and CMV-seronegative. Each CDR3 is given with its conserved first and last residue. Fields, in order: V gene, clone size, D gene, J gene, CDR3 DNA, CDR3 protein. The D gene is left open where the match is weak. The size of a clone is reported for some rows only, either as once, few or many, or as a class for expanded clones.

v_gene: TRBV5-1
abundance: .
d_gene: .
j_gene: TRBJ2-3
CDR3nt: TGCGCCAGCAGCTCCTTAGCTCCCCTAAGCACAGATACGCAGTATTTT
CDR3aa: CASSSLAPLSTDTQYF

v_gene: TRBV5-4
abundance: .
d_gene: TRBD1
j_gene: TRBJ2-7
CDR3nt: TGTGCCAGCAGCGCCCCGACAGGGAGTTTGTACGAGCAGTACTTC
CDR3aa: CASSAPTGSLYEQYF

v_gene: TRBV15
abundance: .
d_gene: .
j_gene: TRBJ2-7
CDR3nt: TGTGCCACCAGCAGAGATCGTCAGGGCCCCGAGCAGTACTTC
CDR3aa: CATSRDRQGPEQYF

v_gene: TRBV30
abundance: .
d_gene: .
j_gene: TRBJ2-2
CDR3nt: TGTGCCTGGAGTGGAAGTAGCGGCACCGGGGAGCTGTTTTTT
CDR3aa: CAWSGSSGTGELFF

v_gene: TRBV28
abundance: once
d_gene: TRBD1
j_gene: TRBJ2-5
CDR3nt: TGTGCCAGCACCTCGGGACAGCAAGAGACCCAGTACTTC
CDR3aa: CASTSGQQETQYF

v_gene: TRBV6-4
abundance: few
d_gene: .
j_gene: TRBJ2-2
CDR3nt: TGTGCCAGCACTAGCCGAGCAGGGGAGCTGTTTTTT
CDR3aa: CASTSRAGELFF

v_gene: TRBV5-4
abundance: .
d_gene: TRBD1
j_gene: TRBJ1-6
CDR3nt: TGTGCCAGCAGCAGGAAAGGGGGCGGTTCACCCCTCCACTTT
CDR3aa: CASSRKGGGSPLHF

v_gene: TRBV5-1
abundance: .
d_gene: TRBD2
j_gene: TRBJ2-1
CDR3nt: TGCGCCAGCAGCCTTAGCGGGGATTCCTACAATGAGCAGTTCTTC
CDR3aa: CASSLSGDSYNEQFF

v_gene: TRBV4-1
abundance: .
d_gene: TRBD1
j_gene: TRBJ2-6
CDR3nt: TGCGCCAGCAGCCAAGATGGACAGGTGGGGATCTCTGGGGCCAACGTCCTGACTTTC
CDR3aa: CASSQDGQVGISGANVLTF

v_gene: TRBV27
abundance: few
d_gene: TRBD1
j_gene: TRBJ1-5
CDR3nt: TGTGCCAGCAGTCCGTACGCGCAGGGGGCAAGTCAGCCCCAGCATTTT
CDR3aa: CASSPYAQGASQPQHF

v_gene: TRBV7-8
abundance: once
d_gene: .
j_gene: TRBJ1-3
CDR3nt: TGTGCCAGCAGCTTATCCCCCGGCAGGGTGGACACCATATATTTT
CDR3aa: CASSLSPGRVDTIYF

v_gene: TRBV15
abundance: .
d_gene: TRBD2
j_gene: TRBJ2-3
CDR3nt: TGTGCCACCAGCAGAAGACTAGCGGGATCGGCAGATACGCAGTATTTT
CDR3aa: CATSRRLAGSADTQYF

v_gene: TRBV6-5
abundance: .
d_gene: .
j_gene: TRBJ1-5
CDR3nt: TGTGCCACCGCGTGGAGGCAGCATCAGCCCCAGCATTTT
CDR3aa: CATAWRQHQPQHF

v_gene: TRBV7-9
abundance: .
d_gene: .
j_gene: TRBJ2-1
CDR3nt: TGTGCCAGCAGGGAGGGGCTCGGAACCTACAATGAGCAGTTCTTC
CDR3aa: CASREGLGTYNEQFF

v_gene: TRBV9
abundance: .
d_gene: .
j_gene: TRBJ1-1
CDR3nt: TGTGCCAGCAGCGGAGCTGGACAGCTGAACACTGAAGCTTTCTTT
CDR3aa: CASSGAGQLNTEAFF

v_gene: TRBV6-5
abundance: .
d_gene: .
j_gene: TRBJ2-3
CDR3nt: TGTGCCAGCAATAACATGCAGTATACGCAGTATTTT
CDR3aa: CASNNMQYTQYF

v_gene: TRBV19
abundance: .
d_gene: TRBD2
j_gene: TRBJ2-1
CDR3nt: TGTGCCAGTAGTATAGATCGTGTAGGGCGGGGGGACCTAGAGACTGAGCAGTTCTTC
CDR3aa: CASSIDRVGRGDLETEQFF

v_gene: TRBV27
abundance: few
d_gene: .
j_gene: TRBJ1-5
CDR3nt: TGTGCCAGCAGTTTTCCAGGGGCCAATCAGCCCCAGCATTTT
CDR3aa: CASSFPGANQPQHF